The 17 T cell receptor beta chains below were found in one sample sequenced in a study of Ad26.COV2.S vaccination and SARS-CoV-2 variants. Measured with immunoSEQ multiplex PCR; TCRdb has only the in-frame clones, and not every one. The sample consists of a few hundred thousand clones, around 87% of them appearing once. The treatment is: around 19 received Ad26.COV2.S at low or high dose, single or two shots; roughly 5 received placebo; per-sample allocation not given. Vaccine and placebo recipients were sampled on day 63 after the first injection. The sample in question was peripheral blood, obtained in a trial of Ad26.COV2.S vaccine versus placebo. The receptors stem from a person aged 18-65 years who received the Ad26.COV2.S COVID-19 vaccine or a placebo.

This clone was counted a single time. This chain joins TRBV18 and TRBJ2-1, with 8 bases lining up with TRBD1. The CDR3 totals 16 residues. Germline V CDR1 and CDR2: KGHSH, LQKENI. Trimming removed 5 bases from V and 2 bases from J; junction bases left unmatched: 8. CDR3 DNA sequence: TGTGCCAGCTCAACCCCGGGACAGGTCACCTACAATGAGCAGTTCTTC. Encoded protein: CASSTPGQVTYNEQFF.

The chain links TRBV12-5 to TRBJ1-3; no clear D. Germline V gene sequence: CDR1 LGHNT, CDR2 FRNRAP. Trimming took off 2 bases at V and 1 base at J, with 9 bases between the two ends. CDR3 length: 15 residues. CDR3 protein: CASGLIAFSGNTIYF. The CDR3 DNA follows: TGTGCTAGTGGTTTGATAGCGTTTTCTGGAAACACCATATATTTT.

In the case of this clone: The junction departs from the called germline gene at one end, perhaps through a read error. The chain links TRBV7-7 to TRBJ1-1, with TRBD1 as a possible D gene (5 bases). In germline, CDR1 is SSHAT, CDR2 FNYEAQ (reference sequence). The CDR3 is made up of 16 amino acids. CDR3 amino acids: CASSLGSPGGNTEAFF. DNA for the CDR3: TGTGCTAGCAGCTTGGGGTCCCCCGGGGGGAACACTGAAGCTTTCTTT.

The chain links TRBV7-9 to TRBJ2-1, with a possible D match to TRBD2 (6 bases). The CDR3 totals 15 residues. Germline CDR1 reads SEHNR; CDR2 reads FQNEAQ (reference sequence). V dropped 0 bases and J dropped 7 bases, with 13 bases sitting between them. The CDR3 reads CASSLAPGSTNEQFF. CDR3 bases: TGTGCCAGCAGCTTAGCCCCCGGGAGTACGAATGAGCAGTTCTTC.

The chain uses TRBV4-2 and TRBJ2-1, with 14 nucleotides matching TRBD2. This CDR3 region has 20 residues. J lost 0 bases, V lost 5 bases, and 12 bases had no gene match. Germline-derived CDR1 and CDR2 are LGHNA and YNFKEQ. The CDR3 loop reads CASSSKPGLAGASSYNEQFF. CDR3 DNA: TGTGCCAGCAGCTCTAAACCGGGACTAGCGGGGGCCAGCTCCTACAATGAGCAGTTCTTC.

CDR3 residues: CASSPRGFNYGYTF. The DNA for the CDR3 is TGTGCCAGCAGCCCCAGGGGGTTCAACTATGGCTACACCTTC. The chain employs TRBV28 and TRBJ1-2, with 7 bases aligning to TRBD1. The germline gives CDR1 MDHEN, CDR2 SYDVKM. The CDR3 is 14 amino acids. V dropped 6 bases and J dropped 2; count of bases not matched to a gene: 6.

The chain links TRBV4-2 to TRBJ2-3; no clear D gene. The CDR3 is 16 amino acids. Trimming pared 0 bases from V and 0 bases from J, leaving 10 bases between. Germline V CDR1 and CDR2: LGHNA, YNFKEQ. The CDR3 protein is CASSQDPPPSTDTQYF. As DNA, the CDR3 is TGTGCCAGCAGCCAAGATCCCCCTCCGAGCACAGATACGCAGTATTTT.

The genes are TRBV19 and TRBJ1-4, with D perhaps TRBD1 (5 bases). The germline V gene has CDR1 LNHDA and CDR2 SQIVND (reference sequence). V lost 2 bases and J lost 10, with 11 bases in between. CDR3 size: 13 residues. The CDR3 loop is CASSILGDGKLFF. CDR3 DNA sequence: TGTGCCAGTAGTATACTGGGGGATGGAAAACTGTTTTTT.

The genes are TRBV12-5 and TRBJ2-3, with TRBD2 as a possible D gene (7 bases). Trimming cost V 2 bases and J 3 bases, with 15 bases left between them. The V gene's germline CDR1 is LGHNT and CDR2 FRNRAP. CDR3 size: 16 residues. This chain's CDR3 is CASGLLGGGRTDTQYF. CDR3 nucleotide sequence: TGTGCTAGTGGTTTGTTAGGGGGAGGGCGGACAGATACGCAGTATTTT.

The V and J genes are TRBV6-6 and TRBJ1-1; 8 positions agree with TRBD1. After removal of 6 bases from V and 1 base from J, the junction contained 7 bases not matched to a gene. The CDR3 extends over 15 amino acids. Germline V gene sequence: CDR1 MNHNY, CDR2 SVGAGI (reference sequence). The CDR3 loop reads CASRPGTGGNTEAFF. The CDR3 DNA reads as TGTGCCAGCAGGCCCGGGACAGGAGGGAACACTGAAGCTTTCTTT.

The CDR3 sequence: CASSLGGVSFSGANVLTF. DNA of the CDR3: TGCGCCAGCAGCCTAGGCGGGGTTTCATTCTCTGGGGCCAACGTCCTGACTTTC. The chain uses TRBV4-1 and TRBJ2-6, with a tentative D call TRBD2 (6 bases). V lost 4 bases to trimming and J lost 0 bases, with 16 bases between them. This CDR3 is 18 amino acids long. Looked up from germline, CDR1 is MGHRA and CDR2 is YSYEKL.

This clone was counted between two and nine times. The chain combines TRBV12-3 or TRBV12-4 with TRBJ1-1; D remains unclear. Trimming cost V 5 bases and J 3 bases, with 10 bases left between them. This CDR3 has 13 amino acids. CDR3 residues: CASSLDPDTEAFF. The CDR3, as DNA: TGTGCCAGCAGTCTCGACCCGGACACTGAAGCTTTCTTT.

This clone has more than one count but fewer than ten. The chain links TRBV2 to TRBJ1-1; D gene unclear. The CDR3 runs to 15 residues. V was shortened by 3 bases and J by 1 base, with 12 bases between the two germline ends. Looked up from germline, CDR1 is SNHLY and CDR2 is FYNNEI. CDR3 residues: CASSDSQIWNTEAFF. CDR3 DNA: TGTGCCAGCAGTGACAGTCAAATCTGGAACACTGAAGCTTTCTTT. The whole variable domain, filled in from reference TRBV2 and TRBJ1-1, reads EPEVTQTPSHQVTQMGQEVILRCVPISNHLYFYWYRQILGQKVEFLVSFYNNEISEKSEIFDDQFSVERPDGSNFTLKIRSTKLEDSAMYFCASSDSQIWNTEAFFGQGTRLTVV.

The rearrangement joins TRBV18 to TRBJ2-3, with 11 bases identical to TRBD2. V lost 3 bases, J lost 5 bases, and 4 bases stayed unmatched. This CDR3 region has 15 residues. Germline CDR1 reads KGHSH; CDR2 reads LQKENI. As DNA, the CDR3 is TGTGCCAGCTCACCCCCTGGACTAGCGGGAGATACGCAGTATTTT. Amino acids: CASSPPGLAGDTQYF.

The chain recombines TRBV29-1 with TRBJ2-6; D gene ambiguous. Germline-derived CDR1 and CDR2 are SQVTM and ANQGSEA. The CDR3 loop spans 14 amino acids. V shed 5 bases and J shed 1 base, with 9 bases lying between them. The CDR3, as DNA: TGCAGCGTTAAACTCCAGTCTGGGGCCAACGTCCTGACTTTC. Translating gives CSVKLQSGANVLTF. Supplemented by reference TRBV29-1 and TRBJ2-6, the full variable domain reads SAVISQKPSRDICQRGTSLTIQCQVDSQVTMMFWYRQQPGQSLTLIATANQGSEATYESGFVIDKFPISRPNLTFSTLTVSNMSPEDSSIYLCSVKLQSGANVLTFGAGSRLTVL.

The CDR3 DNA reads as TGTGCCAGCAGCCAAGCCACAGCGGGCTATGGCTACACCTTC. It yields the protein CASSQATAGYGYTF. This chain links TRBV4-2 with TRBJ1-2; D is unresolved. The germline V gene encodes CDR1 LGHNA and CDR2 YNFKEQ. The CDR3 consists of 14 residues. Trimming stripped 1 base from V and 4 bases from J, with 10 bases between.

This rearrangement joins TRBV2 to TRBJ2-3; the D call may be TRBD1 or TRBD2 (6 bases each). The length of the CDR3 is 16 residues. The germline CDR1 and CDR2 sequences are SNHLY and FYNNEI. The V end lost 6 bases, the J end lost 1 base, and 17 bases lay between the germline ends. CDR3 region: CASRGRRRGGTDTQYF. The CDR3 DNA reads TGTGCCAGCAGGGGTAGACGGAGGGGGGGCACAGATACGCAGTATTTT.